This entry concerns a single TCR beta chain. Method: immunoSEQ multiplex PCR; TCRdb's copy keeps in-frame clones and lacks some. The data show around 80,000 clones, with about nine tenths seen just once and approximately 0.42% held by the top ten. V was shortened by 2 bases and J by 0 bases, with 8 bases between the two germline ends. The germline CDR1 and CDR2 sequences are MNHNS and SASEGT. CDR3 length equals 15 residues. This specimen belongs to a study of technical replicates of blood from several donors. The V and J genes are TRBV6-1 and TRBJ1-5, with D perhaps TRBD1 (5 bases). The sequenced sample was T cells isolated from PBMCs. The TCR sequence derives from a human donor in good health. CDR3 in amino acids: CASSEPTVSNQPQHF. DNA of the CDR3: TGTGCCAGCAGTGAACCGACAGTTAGCAATCAGCCCCAGCATTTT.